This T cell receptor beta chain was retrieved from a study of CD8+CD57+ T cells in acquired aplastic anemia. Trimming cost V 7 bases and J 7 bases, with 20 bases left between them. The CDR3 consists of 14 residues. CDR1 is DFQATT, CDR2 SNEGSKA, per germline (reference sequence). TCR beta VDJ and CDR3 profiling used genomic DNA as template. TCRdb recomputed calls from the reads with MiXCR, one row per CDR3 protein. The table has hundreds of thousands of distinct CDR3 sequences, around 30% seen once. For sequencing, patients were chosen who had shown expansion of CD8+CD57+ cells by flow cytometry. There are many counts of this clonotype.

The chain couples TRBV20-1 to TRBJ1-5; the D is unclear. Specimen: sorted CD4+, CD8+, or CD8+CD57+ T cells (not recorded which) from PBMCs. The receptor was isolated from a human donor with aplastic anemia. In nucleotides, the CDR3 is TGCAGTGTTAGTCGGGCCGAACGTAGGCAGCCCCAGCATTTT. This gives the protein CSVSRAERRQPQHF.